This entry describes one T cell receptor beta chain. This sample stems from a study of technical replicates of blood from a few donors. The data were produced by immunoSEQ multiplex PCR, yet TCRdb's version contains in-frame clones alone and is incomplete. The table records over 50,000 clones, over 75% of them present only once. V was trimmed by 4 bases and J by 3 bases, leaving 13 bases between them. The germline CDR1 and CDR2 sequences are SGHRS and YFSETQ. This CDR3 is built from 15 residues. This TCR came from a human donor in good health. Some clones in this sample may be carry-over from other donors' samples. This chain joins TRBV5-1 and TRBJ1-4; D remains ambiguous. The specimen was PBMCs. The CDR3 bases are TGCGCCAGCAGCCCTAGCTCCGGTTCTAATGAAAAACTGTTTTTT. This encodes CASSPSSGSNEKLFF.